This TCR beta chain was sequenced in a study of T cell responses to AZD1222 COVID-19 vaccine. Overall study results and limits: Clonal diversity was possibly underestimated; the donors were predominantly white British and more often female.

TCRdb keeps only in-frame clones here, not all; method: immunoSEQ multiplex PCR. Of roughly 95,000 clones listed, 88% were seen once; the top ten hold roughly 2.7%. As regards this clone: Its specificity is not known.

Germline V gives CDR1 MNHNS, CDR2 SASEGT. The CDR3 is 15 residues long. The V and J ends lost 1 base and 0 bases respectively, with 10 bases between them. Specimen: peripheral blood, collected on day 0 of AZD1222 vaccination. The source is an adult in good health. The V gene is TRBV6-1, the J gene TRBJ2-7; tentatively, D is TRBD1 (6 bases). In DNA form, the CDR3 reads TGTGCCAGCAGTGAAGAACAGGGAAGCTCCTACGAGCAGTACTTC. The encoded protein is CASSEEQGSSYEQYF.